This T cell receptor beta chain was sequenced for a study of PD-1 blockade in mismatch repair-deficient tumors (TCRdb year 2017). The study in broad terms: Between September 2013 and 2016, the trial enrolled some 86 consecutive patients with approximately eleven mismatch repair-deficient cancer types, every one of whom had been previously treated and was progressing. Deep sequencing of TCR CDR3 regions was used to track tumor-associated T cell clones in peripheral blood of patients responding to PD-1 blockade. The paper as a whole reports these results and caveats: After pembrolizumab, tumor-resident clones, which were often undetectable in blood before treatment, expanded rapidly and then contracted, generally ahead of radiologic responses.

The CDR3 numbers 15 residues from cysteine through phenylalanine. Solely the CDR3 DNA is kept, with 45 bases framed from the first base. V has 2 bases trimmed and J has 2 bases trimmed; junction bases matching no gene number 6. Via the germline V gene, CDR1 is LGHNA and CDR2 YSLEER. The method behind the library was the immunoSEQ multiplex PCR assay. What TCRdb holds here is the immuneACCESS table cut down to in-frame rearrangements. Part of the clones is not present; checked against another copy, under half of the missing clones reflect an unresolved V gene, and the others are unexplained. The sample records around 40,000 clones, 79% of which are singletons. Approximately 24% of the sample rests with the top ten. About this clone itself: The specificity of this receptor is unknown. Base qualities are not provided; no much larger clone lies one nucleotide away.

Mismatch repair deficiency in every enrolled patient was established by polymerase chain reaction or immunohistochemistry. A few patients who responded to pembrolizumab therapy underwent TCR sequencing. The phase II trial prospectively tested pembrolizumab PD-1 blockade in advanced mismatch repair-deficient cancers regardless of tissue of origin. Serial peripheral blood T cell samples were collected before and at multiple times after starting PD-1 blockade. Blood sampling times were reported as weeks after the first pembrolizumab dose. The TCR originated in an adult with mismatch repair-deficient cancer. Recombination connected TRBV4-3 to TRBJ2-7, with 7 junctional bases fitting TRBD1. The specimen was peripheral blood, collected 4 weeks after starting pembrolizumab. The CDR3 corresponds to CASSQFDGTAYEQYF. The sequenced DNA: TGCGCCAGCAGCCAATTCGACGGGACAGCCTACGAGCAGTACTTC.